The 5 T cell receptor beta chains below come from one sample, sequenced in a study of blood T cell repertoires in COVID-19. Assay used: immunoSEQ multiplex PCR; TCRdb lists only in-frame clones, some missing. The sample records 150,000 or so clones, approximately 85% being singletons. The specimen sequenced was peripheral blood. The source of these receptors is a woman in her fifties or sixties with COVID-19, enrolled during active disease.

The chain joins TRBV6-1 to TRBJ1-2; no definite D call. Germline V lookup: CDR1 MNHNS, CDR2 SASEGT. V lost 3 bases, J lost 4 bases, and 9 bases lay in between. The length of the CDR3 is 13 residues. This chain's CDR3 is CASSEGRSYGYTF. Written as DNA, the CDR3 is TGTGCCAGCAGTGAGGGCAGAAGCTATGGCTACACCTTC.

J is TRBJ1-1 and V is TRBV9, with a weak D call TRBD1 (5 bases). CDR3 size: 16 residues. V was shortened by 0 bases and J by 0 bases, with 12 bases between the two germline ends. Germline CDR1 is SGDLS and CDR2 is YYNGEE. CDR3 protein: CASSVEGSYLNTEAFF. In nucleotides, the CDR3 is TGTGCCAGCAGCGTAGAGGGGTCGTATCTGAACACTGAAGCTTTCTTT.

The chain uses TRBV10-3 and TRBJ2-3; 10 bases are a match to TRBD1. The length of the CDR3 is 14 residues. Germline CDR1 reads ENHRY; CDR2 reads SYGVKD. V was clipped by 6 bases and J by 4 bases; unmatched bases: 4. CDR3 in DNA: TGTGCCATCAGCCCCGGGACAGGGGCAGATACGCAGTATTTT. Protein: CAISPGTGADTQYF.

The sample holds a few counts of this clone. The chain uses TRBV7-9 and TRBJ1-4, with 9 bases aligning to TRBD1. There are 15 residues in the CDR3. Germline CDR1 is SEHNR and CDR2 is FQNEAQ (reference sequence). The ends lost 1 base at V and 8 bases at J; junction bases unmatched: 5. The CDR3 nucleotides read TGTGCCAGCAGCTTAGAGAGGACAGGGGAAGAAAAACTGTTTTTT. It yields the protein CASSLERTGEEKLFF. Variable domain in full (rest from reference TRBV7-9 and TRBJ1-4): DTGVSQNPRHKITKRGQNVTFRCDPISEHNRLYWYRQTLGQGPEFLTYFQNEAQLEKSRLLSDRFSAERPKGSFSTLEIQRTEQGDSAMYLCASSLERTGEEKLFFGSGTQLSVL.

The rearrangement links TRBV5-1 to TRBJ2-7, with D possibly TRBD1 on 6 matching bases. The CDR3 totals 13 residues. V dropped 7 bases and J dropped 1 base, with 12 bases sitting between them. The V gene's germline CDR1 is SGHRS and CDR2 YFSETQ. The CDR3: CASGSGQSYEQYF. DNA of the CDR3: TGCGCCAGCGGATCGGGACAATCCTACGAGCAGTACTTC.